The source of this TCR beta chain is a study of metastatic and nonmetastatic thyroid tumors. Study in general: Repertoires from blood and tumor or nodule tissue of malignant and benign thyroid patients were compared.

This clone has a count of ten or more. Its specificity is not known. General study results and limits: Reports indicated that malignant thyroid tumors showed significantly higher TCR beta diversity than benign nodules did, in blood and tumor.

As handled by the study authors: Built for papillary thyroid cancer, a distant-metastasis classifier drew on CDR3 differences across clinicopathological groups. TCRdb re-analyzed the PCR reads using MiXCR. These V and J calls rely on TCRdb rather than the paper's analysis. The sample lists more than 20,000 clones, about 10% occurring once. J gave up 4 bases and V 0 bases, and 6 bases lay outside the gene matches. The CDR3 contains 16 residues. Germline V gene sequence: CDR1 ENHRY, CDR2 SYGVKD. All patients were untreated before thyroid surgery. The clonotype originates from a female donor with papillary thyroid cancer or a benign thyroid nodule (not recorded which). Some clones in this sample may be carry-over from other donors' samples. This sequence joins TRBV10-3 and TRBJ1-5; TRBD1 agrees at 7 bases. Source material: blood. The CDR3 bases are TGTGCCATCAGTGAGTCGTTAGGGGGCGGAAATCAGCCCCAGCATTTT. As protein: CAISESLGGGNQPQHF.